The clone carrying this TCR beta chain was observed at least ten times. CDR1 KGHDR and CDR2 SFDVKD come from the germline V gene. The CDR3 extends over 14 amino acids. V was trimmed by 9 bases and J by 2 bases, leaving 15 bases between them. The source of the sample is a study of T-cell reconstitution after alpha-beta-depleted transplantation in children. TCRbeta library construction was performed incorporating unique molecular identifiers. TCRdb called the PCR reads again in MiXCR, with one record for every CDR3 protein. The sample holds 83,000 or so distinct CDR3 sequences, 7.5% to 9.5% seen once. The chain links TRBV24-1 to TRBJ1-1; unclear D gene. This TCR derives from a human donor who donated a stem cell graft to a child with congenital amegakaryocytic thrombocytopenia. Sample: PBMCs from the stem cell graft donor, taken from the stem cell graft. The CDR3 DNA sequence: TGTGCCACCCGCGGTAGGGCGGGCAACACTGAAGCTTTCTTT. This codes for CATRGRAGNTEAFF.